What follows describes a single T cell receptor (beta chain). The ends lost 5 bases at V and 0 bases at J; junction bases unmatched: 9. The CDR3 spans 18 residues. The germline gives CDR1 SGHNT, CDR2 YENEEA. This entry comes from a study of blood T cell repertoires in COVID-19. The overall study: Some COVID-19 samples were acute and others convalescent; all came from the United States, Italy and Spain.

As processed by the authors: Estimation of nucleated cell counts relied on the amplification of reference gene primers. Profiling relied on immunoSEQ multiplex PCR, and the TCRdb table lists in-frame clones only, not all of them. The D gene and trimming were derived from the DNA, and the V and J assignments and clone size from that table. The table has 120,000 or so clones, roughly 76% seen once. Sequencing used peripheral blood. The TCR originated in an older woman with acute or convalescent COVID-19. V and J are TRBV11-3 and TRBJ2-3, with TRBD2 identical over 12 bases. CDR3 in amino acids: CASSTRTSGASSTDTQYF. CDR3 DNA sequence: TGTGCCAGCAGCACCAGGACTAGCGGGGCCTCTAGCACAGATACGCAGTATTTT.